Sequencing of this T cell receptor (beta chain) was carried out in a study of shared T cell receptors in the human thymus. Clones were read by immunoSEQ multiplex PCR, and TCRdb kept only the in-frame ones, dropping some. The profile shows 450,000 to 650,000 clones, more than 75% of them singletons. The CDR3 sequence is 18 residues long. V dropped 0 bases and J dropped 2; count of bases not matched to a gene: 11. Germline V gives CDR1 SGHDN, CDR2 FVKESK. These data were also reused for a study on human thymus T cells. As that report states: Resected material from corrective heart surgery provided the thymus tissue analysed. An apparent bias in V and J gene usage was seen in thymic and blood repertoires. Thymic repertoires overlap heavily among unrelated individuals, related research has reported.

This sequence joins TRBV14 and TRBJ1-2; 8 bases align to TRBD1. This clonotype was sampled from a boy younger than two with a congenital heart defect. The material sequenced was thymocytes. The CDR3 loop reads CASSQEEGDRGPNYGYTF. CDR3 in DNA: TGTGCCAGCAGCCAAGAAGAGGGCGACAGGGGACCCAACTATGGCTACACCTTC.